This T cell receptor beta chain was identified during a study of T cells in Graves' hyperthyroidism and ophthalmopathy. Patients were excluded for uncontrolled infection, other autoimmune disease, pregnancy or lactation. RNA transcripts yielded amplified TCR beta CDR3 regions. Initially, a first-round RT-PCR of the TCR CDR3 employed the HTBI primer set. In TCRdb, the multiplex PCR reads were re-called with MiXCR into one record per CDR3 protein. The table shows over 700,000 distinct CDR3 sequences, with roughly 40% occurring only once. The germline CDR1 and CDR2 sequences are SGHTA and FQGNSA. Between the trimmed V and J ends, which lost 3 bases and 0 bases, there was a span of 20 bases. The CDR3 loop spans 19 amino acids.

The sample consisted of blood. The sequence was collected from a man aged 18 to 29 with Graves' hyperthyroidism. The gene calls are TRBV7-2 and TRBJ1-4; D is uncertain. CDR3 sequence: CASSFSLGLSSATNEKLFF. CDR3 nucleotides: TGTGCCAGCAGCTTTTCTTTGGGTCTATCCTCTGCAACTAATGAAAAACTGTTTTTT. Using reference TRBV7-2 and TRBJ1-4 for the parts outside the CDR3, the full variable domain is GAGVSQSPSNKVTEKGKDVELRCDPISGHTALYWYRQSLGQGLEFLIYFQGNSAPDKSGLPSDRFSAERTGGSVSTLTIQRTQQEDSAVYLCASSFSLGLSSATNEKLFFGSGTQLSVL.